Below, 29 T cell receptor beta chains from the same sample are listed, as sequenced in a study of lymphopenia after photon versus proton radiotherapy (dated by TCRdb to the late 2010s). The method was the immunoSEQ multiplex PCR assay. This is the immuneACCESS table as TCRdb keeps it, with only in-frame sequences that have V and J called. A part of the clones is gone; compared with another copy, unresolved V genes explain less than half, and the rest is unexplained. The sample profile shows around 24,000 clones; about 85% of them were found once. The ten top clones hold roughly 5.2% of the sample. This sample comprised peripheral blood, obtained from a patient treated with photon-based radiotherapy. Receptor source: a man aged 25 to 40 with gastric cancer.

The chain joins TRBV11-2 to TRBJ2-3, with 7 bases matching TRBD2. Trimming took 0 bases from V and 2 from J; bases not matched to a gene: 8. CDR1 is SGHAT and CDR2 is FQNNGV in the germline V gene. The CDR3 runs 17 residues. In DNA form, the CDR3 reads TGTGCCAGCAGCTTAGATCGGCCGGGAGGAACCACAGATACGCAGTATTTT. Encoded protein: CASSLDRPGGTTDTQYF.

This chain uses TRBV7-3 with TRBJ2-1; TRBD2 aligns across 8 bases. CDR1 and CDR2 (germline): SGHTA, FQGTGA. The J segment lost 6 bases and the V segment lost 1 base, leaving 5 bases of the junction unmatched. This CDR3 contains 15 residues. The CDR3 here is CASSLKGLGANEQFF. CDR3 coding DNA: TGTGCCAGCAGCTTAAAGGGACTAGGCGCCAATGAGCAGTTCTTC.

The chain links TRBV19 to TRBJ1-5, with TRBD1 as a possible D gene (5 bases). The CDR3 consists of 12 residues. V dropped 8 bases and J dropped 5 bases, with 10 bases sitting between them. The germline CDR1 and CDR2 sequences are LNHDA and SQIVND (reference sequence). The CDR3 loop is CASGGSYQPQHF. Here the CDR3 DNA reads TGTGCCAGTGGGGGGAGTTATCAGCCCCAGCATTTT.

The rearrangement joins TRBV19 to TRBJ1-6; D remains ambiguous. Trimming removed 5 bases from V and 3 bases from J, with 8 bases in between. The CDR3 runs 14 residues. In germline, CDR1 is LNHDA, CDR2 SQIVND (reference sequence). The CDR3 loop reads CASSGGGYNSPLHF. The CDR3 nucleotides read TGTGCCAGTAGTGGCGGTGGCTATAATTCACCCCTCCACTTT.

J is TRBJ2-3 and V is TRBV19, with 10 bases fitting TRBD2. The CDR3 length is 14 residues. Trimming cost V 5 bases and J 6 bases; bases outside gene matches: 5. CDR1 LNHDA and CDR2 SQIVND come from the germline V gene (reference sequence). The CDR3 spells CASSGSGGVDTQYF. The CDR3 coding sequence is TGTGCCAGTAGTGGAAGCGGGGGGGTGGATACGCAGTATTTT.

This chain joins TRBV19 and TRBJ1-4; 7 bases fit TRBD1. The length of the CDR3 is 14 residues. The germline V gene has CDR1 LNHDA and CDR2 SQIVND (reference sequence). J was trimmed by 8 bases and V by 5 bases; bases with no gene match: 8. This chain's CDR3 is CASSEDREGEKLFF. CDR3 nucleotides: TGTGCCAGTAGTGAAGACAGGGAGGGCGAAAAACTGTTTTTT.

This chain links TRBV7-9 with TRBJ1-2, with 9 nucleotides matching TRBD1. This CDR3 is built from 15 residues. The germline CDR1 and CDR2 sequences are SEHNR and FQNEAQ (reference sequence). V lost 0 bases to trimming and J lost 5 bases; unmatched junction nucleotides: 4. CDR3 amino acids: CASSLAGTGRYGYTF. The CDR3 coding sequence is TGTGCCAGCAGCTTAGCAGGGACAGGGCGGTATGGCTACACCTTC.

In this sample, this clone turned up once. The J gene is TRBJ1-3, the V gene TRBV5-1, with 7 bases fitting TRBD1. J was trimmed by 0 bases and V by 3 bases; bases with no gene match: 3. The germline CDR1 and CDR2 sequences are SGHRS and YFSETQ. There are 15 residues in the CDR3. The CDR3 DNA reads TGCGCCAGCAGCTCCCGGACAGGCTCTGGAAACACCATATATTTT. It is translated as CASSSRTGSGNTIYF.

The chain employs TRBV7-9 and TRBJ1-1, with unresolved D. The CDR3 consists of 14 residues. Trimming pared 5 bases from V and 0 bases from J, leaving 10 bases between. Germline CDR1 SEHNR, CDR2 FQNEAQ (reference sequence). The CDR3 DNA follows: TGTGCCAGCAGCCCGAGGACGATGAACACTGAAGCTTTCTTT. The encoded protein is CASSPRTMNTEAFF.

Only one count was recorded for this clone. The genes are TRBV5-1 and TRBJ2-1; 13 bases are a match to TRBD2. V shed 4 bases, J shed 9 bases, and the junction held 7 bases outside the gene matches. The CDR3 consists of 15 residues. The germline V gene encodes CDR1 SGHRS and CDR2 YFSETQ. In DNA form, the CDR3 reads TGCGCCAGCAGCATTGGACTAGCGGGGGTGGCTGAGCAGTTCTTC. Amino acid sequence: CASSIGLAGVAEQFF.

The chain employs TRBV4-2 and TRBJ2-5, with 7 bases fitting TRBD2. V lost 3 bases and J lost 2; bases outside the gene matches: 9. Looked up from germline, CDR1 is LGHNA and CDR2 is YNFKEQ. The CDR3 is made up of 16 amino acids. CDR3 nucleotide sequence: TGTGCCAGCAGCCACCCGAACCGGGACTATCAAGAGACCCAGTACTTC. As protein: CASSHPNRDYQETQYF.

V usage is TRBV19 and J usage is TRBJ1-5; 7 nucleotides match TRBD1. Looked up from germline, CDR1 is LNHDA and CDR2 is SQIVND (reference sequence). The CDR3 spans 15 residues. V shed 6 bases, J shed 4 bases, and the junction held 9 bases outside the gene matches. CDR3 DNA sequence: TGTGCCAGTAGGACAACAGGGGCCCAGAATCAGCCCCAGCATTTT. The encoded protein is CASRTTGAQNQPQHF.

V usage is TRBV6-1 and J usage is TRBJ2-1; D is possibly TRBD2 (6 bases). The CDR3 is 14 residues long. CDR1 and CDR2 from the germline V gene are MNHNS and SASEGT. V lost 6 bases and J lost 7, with 16 bases in between. This chain's CDR3 is CASSRDPGGNEQFF. The CDR3 DNA follows: TGTGCCAGCAGCCGGGACCCCGGAGGGAATGAGCAGTTCTTC.

V gene TRBV6-1 combines with J gene TRBJ2-6; TRBD2 might be the D (6 bases). Trimming left V 1 base short and J 0 bases short, with 13 bases between. The CDR3 is 18 amino acids. The germline gives CDR1 MNHNS, CDR2 SASEGT. The CDR3 sequence: CASSEVLQTSSGANVLTF. CDR3 nucleotides: TGTGCCAGCAGTGAAGTTCTACAGACTAGCTCTGGGGCCAACGTCCTGACTTTC.

This clone has just a few counts. V usage is TRBV18 and J usage is TRBJ1-4, with D possibly matching TRBD1 (5 bases). The V end lost 2 bases, the J end lost 5 bases, and 9 bases lay between the germline ends. The germline CDR1 and CDR2 sequences are KGHSH and LQKENI. The CDR3 sequence is 14 residues long. CDR3 nucleotide sequence: TGTGCCAGCTCACCAATGGACACCAATGAAAAACTGTTTTTT. Translating it yields CASSPMDTNEKLFF.

The chain couples TRBV28 to TRBJ2-1, with 8 bases aligning to TRBD1. From germline, CDR1 is MDHEN and CDR2 SYDVKM. V lost 6 bases and J lost 5; bases outside the gene matches: 9. The CDR3 is 15 residues long. The CDR3 coding sequence is TGTGCCAGCAGCCTGGGACAGGCGCTTGACAATGAGCAGTTCTTC. Translation: CASSLGQALDNEQFF.

This clone was detected a few times. V usage is TRBV10-3 and J usage is TRBJ2-7, with D perhaps TRBD2 (5 bases). Germline assignment: CDR1 ENHRY and CDR2 SYGVKD. Trimming pared 0 bases from V and 0 bases from J, leaving 15 bases between. CDR3 length equals 17 residues. For the CDR3, the DNA is TGTGCCATCAGTGAGTCACTAGTGGGTAACAGCTCCTACGAGCAGTACTTC. Translated, it gives CAISESLVGNSSYEQYF.

The DNA for the CDR3 is TGTGCCAGCTCCCCTGTTTCGGGACAGGGCCTAGTCCACTTT. This translates into CASSPVSGQGLVHF. The chain uses TRBV18 and TRBJ1-6; 9 nucleotides align to TRBD1. Trimming took 6 bases from V and 17 from J; bases not matched to a gene: 14. Germline V gives CDR1 KGHSH, CDR2 LQKENI. The CDR3 has 14 residues.

The chain employs TRBV1 and TRBJ1-5; TRBD1, the table's D call, lacks a check against the DNA. TRBV1 is assigned pseudogene status. This CDR3 contains 15 residues. CDR3 region: CTSGQPGASHQPQHF. The CDR3 DNA is TGCACCAGCGGACAACCTGGGGCCTCCCATCAGCCCCAGCATTTT.

The V gene is TRBV28, the J gene TRBJ2-1; 7 nucleotides line up with TRBD2. Unmatched junction bases numbered 11, after V lost 7 bases and J lost 5 bases. This CDR3 has 15 amino acids. Germline CDR1 MDHEN, CDR2 SYDVKM. Written as DNA, the CDR3 is TGTGCCAGCATCAAGGGAGGGGACGGCCACAATGAGCAGTTCTTC. This sequence encodes CASIKGGDGHNEQFF.

The table lists this clone with a count of one. This rearrangement joins TRBV19 to TRBJ1-4; D ambiguous. Trimming cost V 6 bases and J 10 bases, with 21 bases left between them. The CDR3 length is 15 residues. Germline loops: CDR1 LNHDA, CDR2 SQIVND (reference sequence). The CDR3 loop is CASRDRVSQFGKLFF. CDR3 nucleotide sequence: TGTGCCAGTAGGGATAGGGTCTCCCAATTCGGAAAACTGTTTTTT.

The table lists this clone with a count of one. The V and J genes are TRBV9 and TRBJ2-1; D is possibly TRBD2 (6 bases). Trimming removed 3 bases from V and 8 bases from J, with 12 bases in between. The V gene's germline CDR1 is SGDLS and CDR2 YYNGEE. The CDR3 sequence is 13 residues long. The CDR3 sequence is CASSGPAGDEQFF. CDR3 nucleotide sequence: TGTGCCAGCAGCGGACCAGCGGGCGATGAGCAGTTCTTC.

The CDR3: CASTPHMGFTGELFF. As DNA, the CDR3 is TGTGCCAGCACCCCCCACATGGGTTTCACCGGGGAGCTGTTTTTT. The rearrangement uses TRBV6-1 and TRBJ2-2; D gene unclear. This CDR3 spans 15 amino acids. The V and J ends lost 7 bases and 4 bases respectively, with 16 bases between them. The V gene's germline CDR1 is MNHNS and CDR2 SASEGT.

This clone ranks as medium-sized (0.01 to 0.1%). The chain recombines TRBV28 with TRBJ2-7; 8 nucleotides line up with TRBD1. CDR1 MDHEN and CDR2 SYDVKM come from the germline V gene. V gave up 2 bases and J gave up 6 bases; unmatched junction bases: 6. This CDR3 has 14 amino acids. The CDR3 sequence: CASSLGGQGGEQYF. CDR3 sequence (DNA): TGTGCCAGCAGTTTAGGAGGACAGGGAGGCGAGCAGTACTTC. Drawing the rest from reference TRBV28 and TRBJ2-7, the complete variable domain is DVKVTQSSRYLVKRTGEKVFLECVQDMDHENMFWYRQDPGLGLRLIYFSYDVKMKEKGDIPEGYSVSREKKERFSLILESASTNQTSMYLCASSLGGQGGEQYFGPGTRLTVT.

The table lists this clone with a few counts. CDR3 residues: CASSLRTATDTQYF. CDR3 nucleotides: TGTGCCAGCAGCCTTCGGACTGCAACAGATACGCAGTATTTT. The V gene is TRBV11-3, the J gene TRBJ2-3; TRBD2 is a possible D gene (5 bases). There are 14 residues in the CDR3. Trimming removed 5 bases at V and 3 bases at J, with 12 bases between. Germline CDR1 SGHNT, CDR2 YENEEA. The full variable domain, with the rest looked up from reference TRBV11-3 and TRBJ2-3, is EAGVVQSPRYKIIEKKQPVAFWCNPISGHNTLYWYLQNLGQGPELLIRYENEEAVDDSQLPKDRFSAERLKGVDSTLKIQPAELGDSAVYLCASSLRTATDTQYFGPGTRLTVL.

The chain uses TRBV10-1 and TRBJ2-1; 11 bases map to TRBD2. Per germline, CDR1 WNHNN and CDR2 SYGVQD (reference sequence). The V and J ends lost 5 bases and 8 bases, in that order; junction bases with no gene match: 8. This CDR3 has 15 amino acids. The CDR3 spells CASSKPGLAVYEQFF. The CDR3 nucleotides are TGCGCCAGCAGTAAACCGGGACTAGCGGTTTATGAGCAGTTCTTC.

In its sample, this clone was seen a few times. The chain links TRBV5-6 to TRBJ1-5, with D unclear. Germline CDR1 and CDR2: SGHDT and YYEEEE. The V gene lost 2 bases and the J gene lost 2 bases, with 14 bases spanning the gap. This CDR3 is 16 amino acids long. For the CDR3, the DNA is TGTGCCAGCAGCTTATCATTAATTGGGGGCAATCAGCCCCAGCATTTT. Protein: CASSLSLIGGNQPQHF.

The J gene is TRBJ2-1, the V gene TRBV19, with 9 bases that match TRBD1. This CDR3 comprises 16 residues. J was trimmed by 4 bases and V by 3 bases; bases with no gene match: 7. In germline, CDR1 is LNHDA, CDR2 SQIVND (reference sequence). The CDR3 sequence: CASSIQGTGIYNEQFF. CDR3 bases: TGTGCCAGTAGTATCCAAGGGACAGGGATTTACAATGAGCAGTTCTTC.

The J gene is TRBJ1-5, the V gene TRBV10-2, with unresolved D. V was trimmed by 6 bases and J by 3 bases, leaving 9 bases between them. Germline V CDR1 and CDR2: WSHSY, SAAADI. The CDR3 spans 13 residues. CDR3 in amino acids: CASRQQTNQPQHF. The CDR3 region has the DNA TGCGCCAGCAGGCAACAGACCAATCAGCCCCAGCATTTT.